This TCR beta chain was retrieved from a study of T cell clusters in autoimmune cytopenias. TRB rearrangements were amplified by touch-down multiplex PCR with mixed TRB-A/B primers. TCRdb re-called the multiplex PCR reads, yielding one record per CDR3 amino acid sequence without DNA. Its table records about 6,900 distinct CDR3 sequences. The CDR3 consists of 17 residues. CDR1 MNHEY and CDR2 SVGAGI come from the germline V gene. TRB amplification used roughly 250 ng of peripheral blood genomic DNA. The same data also went into a second study, on T cell repertoires in aging, cancer and after chemotherapy.

The receptor comes from a human donor in good health. This sequence joins TRBV6-5 and TRBJ2-1; TCRdb lists TRBD2, though no DNA is available to test this call. Material: peripheral blood. The CDR3 loop is CASSFSGLAGIYNEQFF.